The 22 T cell receptor beta chains in this list originate from one sample, sequenced in a study of PD-L1 blockade in urothelial cancer (dated by TCRdb to 2017 to 2019). This sample's time point label indicates: peripheral blood 6 weeks after treatment start. Library preparation was by the immunoSEQ multiplex PCR assay. TCRdb carries this immuneACCESS record with in-frame sequences only. Its versions omit some clonotypes, under half of them owing to an unresolved V gene in the studies checked, with the rest unexplained. Here the sample has about 91,000 clones; around four fifths occur a single time. The ten largest clones capture roughly 8% of the sample. Sample: PBMCs, taken around atezolizumab (anti-PD-L1) treatment. Source of these receptors: a man aged 70-80 years with urothelial cancer.

The gene calls are TRBV7-8 and TRBJ2-2; the D is unclear. The germline V gene has CDR1 SGHVS and CDR2 FQNEAQ. This CDR3 is 13 amino acids long. V was trimmed by 4 bases and J by 8 bases, leaving 11 bases between them. CDR3 region: CASSSGPVGELFF. The DNA for the CDR3 is TGTGCCAGCAGCTCTGGCCCAGTGGGGGAGCTGTTTTTT.

This rearrangement joins TRBV4-3 to TRBJ2-2; 8 nucleotides align to TRBD2. Germline V lookup: CDR1 LGHNA, CDR2 YSLEER. This CDR3 has 16 residues. Trimming at V came to 0 bases and at J to 5 bases, leaving 5 bases not matched to a gene. Written as DNA, the CDR3 is TGCGCCAGCAGCCAAGATGCCGGGAGGGAGACCGGGGAGCTGTTTTTT. The encoded protein is CASSQDAGRETGELFF.

This chain uses TRBV5-1 with TRBJ1-4, with D maybe TRBD1 (5 bases). Germline CDR1 is SGHRS and CDR2 is YFSETQ. The CDR3 extends over 15 amino acids. With 2 bases removed from V and 1 base from J, the gap between germline ends came to 9 bases. CDR3 loop: CASSLFQGTNEKLFF. The CDR3 DNA sequence: TGCGCCAGCAGCTTATTTCAGGGAACTAATGAAAAACTGTTTTTT. The whole variable domain, remainder taken from reference TRBV5-1 and TRBJ1-4, is KAGVTQTPRYLIKTRGQQVTLSCSPISGHRSVSWYQQTPGQGLQFLFEYFSETQRNKGNFPGRFSGRQFSNSRSEMNVSTLELGDSALYLCASSLFQGTNEKLFFGSGTQLSVL.

J is TRBJ2-4 and V is TRBV18; TRBD1 matches 9 bases. Trimming at V came to 3 bases and at J to 7 bases, leaving 7 bases not matched to a gene. The germline V gene has CDR1 KGHSH and CDR2 LQKENI. The CDR3 loop spans 15 amino acids. The CDR3 region has the DNA TGTGCCAGCTCACCCAACCACGGACAGGGGAACATTCAGTACTTC. Translated, it gives CASSPNHGQGNIQYF.

The chain combines TRBV6-1 with TRBJ2-3; maybe TRBD1 (6 bases). This CDR3 contains 15 residues. Germline assignment: CDR1 MNHNS and CDR2 SASEGT. With 6 bases removed from V and 0 bases from J, the gap between germline ends came to 13 bases. In DNA form, the CDR3 reads TGTGCCAGCAGCGTAGACAGGTCTAGCACAGATACGCAGTATTTT. It translates to CASSVDRSSTDTQYF.

The DNA of the CDR3 is TGCGCCAGCAGCCCACAGGGGGGCTACGAGCAGTACTTC. Translated, it gives CASSPQGGYEQYF. The chain recombines TRBV5-1 with TRBJ2-7; TRBD1 matches 8 bases. The germline V gene has CDR1 SGHRS and CDR2 YFSETQ. V dropped 4 bases and J dropped 3; count of bases not matched to a gene: 3. The CDR3 contains 13 residues.

The gene calls are TRBV7-9 and TRBJ1-1; unclear D gene. Germline CDR1 reads SEHNR; CDR2 reads FQNEAQ (reference sequence). The CDR3 consists of 13 residues. Trimming cost V 2 bases and J 4 bases, with 8 bases left between them. For the CDR3, the DNA is TGTGCCAGCAGCTTACCAGGACTCACTGAAGCTTTCTTT. Translated: CASSLPGLTEAFF.

The chain combines TRBV7-9 with TRBJ2-3, with 8 bases lining up with TRBD2. Germline V gives CDR1 SEHNR, CDR2 FQNEAQ (reference sequence). Losses at the gene ends were 1 base for V and 4 bases for J; bases not matched to a gene: 7. The CDR3 spans 16 residues. The CDR3 reads CASSLGGSGISDTQYF. The DNA for the CDR3 is TGTGCCAGCAGCTTAGGAGGTAGCGGGATTTCAGATACGCAGTATTTT.

This clone was counted only a few times. The CDR3 bases are TGTGCCAGCAGTGCTCCTCGCAGGGAGGGCGAGACCCAGTACTTC. This encodes CASSAPRREGETQYF. This chain joins TRBV27 and TRBJ2-5; 7 nucleotides line up with TRBD2. J lost 5 bases, V lost 5 bases, and 11 bases had no gene match. Looked up from germline, CDR1 is MNHEY and CDR2 is SMNVEV (reference sequence). This CDR3 has 15 amino acids.

This clone appeared a single time. This rearrangement joins TRBV15 to TRBJ2-7; 7 nucleotides line up with TRBD2. Trimming cost V 0 bases and J 4 bases; bases outside gene matches: 9. Germline loops: CDR1 LNHNV, CDR2 YYDKDF (reference sequence). This CDR3 has 16 residues. The CDR3 here is CATSRDAGEEQYEQYF. The CDR3 DNA reads TGTGCCACCAGCAGAGATGCGGGGGAGGAACAGTACGAGCAGTACTTC.

The CDR3 DNA sequence: TGTGCCAGCAGCGTGAGAGCTAACTATGGCTACACCTTC. It codes for CASSVRANYGYTF. This chain links TRBV9 with TRBJ1-2; D remains ambiguous. The V end lost 2 bases, the J end lost 0 bases, and 5 bases lay between the germline ends. Germline V gene lookup returns CDR1 SGDLS and CDR2 YYNGEE. The CDR3 totals 13 residues.

In regard to this clone: The same CDR3 also results from other DNA sequences found in this sample. The chain's CDR3 is CASRQNTEAFF. The CDR3 DNA is TGTGCCAGCCGACAGAACACTGAAGCTTTCTTT. The chain employs TRBV6-5 and TRBJ1-1; D ambiguous. From germline, CDR1 is MNHEY and CDR2 SVGAGI. The CDR3 is 11 amino acids. The V end was cut by 8 bases, the J end by 1 base, with 5 bases between.

This rearrangement joins TRBV7-3 to TRBJ2-1; 8 bases line up with TRBD1. J gave up 9 bases and V 3 bases, and 13 bases lay outside the gene matches. The CDR3 is made up of 16 amino acids. The germline V gene has CDR1 SGHTA and CDR2 FQGTGA. CDR3 amino acids: CASSFEQGAGKVEQFF. CDR3 nucleotides: TGTGCCAGCAGCTTTGAGCAGGGGGCGGGCAAAGTTGAGCAGTTCTTC.

CDR3 nucleotide sequence: TGCGCCAGCAGCTTTAGGACAGACCCTACAGATACGCAGTATTTT. It codes for CASSFRTDPTDTQYF. The rearrangement uses TRBV5-1 and TRBJ2-3; D is perhaps TRBD1 (6 bases). V shed 2 bases and J shed 3 bases, with 13 bases lying between them. The CDR3 sequence is 15 residues long. The germline CDR1 and CDR2 sequences are SGHRS and YFSETQ. The entire variable domain, with the rest obtained from reference TRBV5-1 and TRBJ2-3, is as follows: KAGVTQTPRYLIKTRGQQVTLSCSPISGHRSVSWYQQTPGQGLQFLFEYFSETQRNKGNFPGRFSGRQFSNSRSEMNVSTLELGDSALYLCASSFRTDPTDTQYFGPGTRLTVL.

For this clone: The DNA is left out, because the CDR3 cannot be placed on it with certainty; the CDR3 is given as TCRdb lists it. This chain connects TRBV30 to TRBJ1-1; the tabulated D call, TRBD1, remains unverified against the DNA. The CDR3 is 16 residues long, ends included. Germline assignment: CDR1 GTSNPN and CDR2 SVGIG (reference sequence). CDR3 sequence reads: CAWSFGPGATNTEAFF.

The chain couples TRBV19 to TRBJ1-5; a possible D gene is TRBD1 (6 bases). Trimming cost V 0 bases and J 2 bases, with 20 bases left between them. Germline V gene lookup returns CDR1 LNHDA and CDR2 SQIVND (reference sequence). The CDR3 totals 19 residues. The CDR3 region is CASSIDPGEVVIRNQPQHF. Here the CDR3 DNA reads TGTGCCAGTAGTATAGATCCAGGGGAAGTCGTAATTCGCAATCAGCCCCAGCATTTT.

The J gene is TRBJ2-5, the V gene TRBV4-1; D gene ambiguous. V was cut by 0 bases and J by 2 bases, with 10 bases left in between. CDR1 is MGHRA, CDR2 YSYEKL, per germline. This CDR3 is built from 15 residues. The chain's CDR3 is CASSQDQVRQETQYF. The CDR3 DNA reads TGCGCCAGCAGCCAAGATCAGGTTAGACAAGAGACCCAGTACTTC.

The chain combines TRBV18 with TRBJ1-2, with 9 positions matching TRBD1. This CDR3 has 14 residues. Germline values: CDR1 KGHSH, CDR2 LQKENI. V shed 4 bases, J shed 7 bases, and the junction held 7 bases outside the gene matches. The CDR3 sequence: CASSLGQGSLGYTF. The CDR3 DNA follows: TGTGCCAGCTCACTGGGACAGGGTAGTCTTGGCTACACCTTC.

The chain uses TRBV6-6 and TRBJ2-7, with TRBD1 matching 7 bases. The CDR3 is 14 residues long. Germline V gene lookup returns CDR1 MNHNY and CDR2 SVGAGI (reference sequence). J was trimmed by 9 bases and V by 0 bases; bases with no gene match: 8. The CDR3 DNA sequence: TGTGCCAGCAGTTACTCGAGAGGGGGCGAAGGGCAGTACTTC. Amino acids: CASSYSRGGEGQYF.

This chain uses TRBV5-4 with TRBJ2-3; no clear D gene. The CDR3 is 14 residues long. Germline CDR1 and CDR2: SGHNT and YYREEE (reference sequence). Trimming shortened V by 4 bases and J by 1 base, and 10 bases separated the two germline ends. The CDR3 nucleotides are TGTGCCAGCAGCCAAAACTACCGCACAGATACGCAGTATTTT. Amino acid sequence: CASSQNYRTDTQYF.

V gene TRBV7-3 combines with J gene TRBJ2-7; TRBD2 agrees at 11 bases. V shed 5 bases and J 6 bases; nucleotides not matched to a gene: 9. CDR3 length: 15 amino acids. Germline CDR1 SGHTA, CDR2 FQGTGA. The CDR3 DNA reads TGTGCCAGCAGCCTTATTAGCGGGGGGGCCAGCGAGCAGTACTTC. It is translated as CASSLISGGASEQYF.

The chain uses TRBV7-9 and TRBJ1-2; TRBD1 matches 7 bases. After removal of 5 bases from V and 4 bases from J, the junction contained 7 bases not matched to a gene. The germline CDR1 and CDR2 sequences are SEHNR and FQNEAQ (reference sequence). The length of the CDR3 is 14 residues. The CDR3 reads CASSTGDPRYGYTF. The CDR3 DNA reads as TGTGCCAGCAGCACAGGGGACCCTCGCTATGGCTACACCTTC. Full variable domain (remainder filled in from reference TRBV7-9 and TRBJ1-2): DTGVSQNPRHKITKRGQNVTFRCDPISEHNRLYWYRQTLGQGPEFLTYFQNEAQLEKSRLLSDRFSAERPKGSFSTLEIQRTEQGDSAMYLCASSTGDPRYGYTFGSGTRLTVV.